This passage covers 11 T cell receptor beta chains from one sample sequenced in a study of cytomegalovirus exposure and HLA in healthy donors. The PCR employed 60 Vbeta primers together with 13 Jbeta primers. Using immunoSEQ multiplex PCR, the repertoire was profiled, and TCRdb retains in-frame clones only, with some absent. The repertoire includes 88,000 or so clones, around 60% of them detected once, and about 4.2% sits in the top ten. Sequencing used PBMCs. All receptors come from a male donor in good health and CMV-seropositive.

Comment on this clone: One end of the junction fails to match germline, which may point to a read error. The CDR3 DNA sequence: TGTGCCAGCAGTGCTATGGCGGGGGGTTCCTATGAGCAGTACTTC. Its translation is CASSAMAGGSYEQYF. This chain joins TRBV6-1 and TRBJ2-7, with 8 bases aligning to TRBD2. CDR1 and CDR2 from the germline V gene are MNHNS and SASEGT. The CDR3 consists of 15 residues.

Only a few counts were recorded for this clone. V gene TRBV4-3 combines with J gene TRBJ1-3, with no clear D. Trimming removed 0 bases at V and 4 bases at J, with 16 bases between. Germline CDR1 LGHNA, CDR2 YSLEER. There are 17 residues in the CDR3. The CDR3 DNA reads TGCGCCAGCAGCCAAGATCCTTTTTCGACGAGGGGAAACACCATATATTTT. This translates into CASSQDPFSTRGNTIYF.

The CDR3 DNA reads as TGTGCCAGCAGTGACGGGGGAAAACTGTTTTTT. Protein: CASSDGGKLFF. The rearrangement links TRBV25-1 to TRBJ1-4; tentative D call: TRBD1 (5 bases). Deletions cut 3 bases from V and 10 bases from J, with 6 bases between. Germline V gene sequence: CDR1 MGHDK, CDR2 SYGVNS. The CDR3 is made up of 11 amino acids.

This clone was seen just once. This chain uses TRBV27 with TRBJ2-3; the match to TRBD1 covers 9 bases. Germline assignment: CDR1 MNHEY and CDR2 SMNVEV (reference sequence). The CDR3 spans 14 residues. V lost 6 bases, J lost 3 bases, and 4 bases stayed unmatched. CDR3 bases: TGTGCCAGCAGGGACAGGGGAGGTACAGATACGCAGTATTTT. It codes for CASRDRGGTDTQYF.

This clone has more than one count but fewer than ten. The chain uses TRBV6-1 and TRBJ1-5; maybe TRBD1 (6 bases). Germline loops: CDR1 MNHNS, CDR2 SASEGT. The CDR3 is 14 residues long. V lost 5 bases, J lost 7 bases, and 15 bases lay in between. The CDR3 DNA reads TGTGCCAGCAGTTCTTACAGGGTTCGGCAGCCCCAGCATTTT. The encoded protein is CASSSYRVRQPQHF.

The chain carries TRBV6-1 and TRBJ2-7, with 7 positions matching TRBD1. The CDR3 sequence is 15 residues long. V lost 1 base, J lost 2 bases, and 5 bases stayed unmatched. Germline-derived CDR1 and CDR2 are MNHNS and SASEGT. As DNA, the CDR3 is TGTGCCAGCAGTGAAGGACAGGGTCTCCCCTACGAGCAGTACTTC. It codes for CASSEGQGLPYEQYF.

The gene calls are TRBV27 and TRBJ2-5; maybe TRBD2 (6 bases). CDR1 is MNHEY and CDR2 is SMNVEV in the germline V gene (reference sequence). Between the trimmed V and J ends, which lost 9 bases and 5 bases, there was a span of 22 bases. This CDR3 spans 15 amino acids. As DNA, the CDR3 is TGTGCCAGTGGGCGGGGAGCTTTTAAGGGGGAGACCCAGTACTTC. It translates to CASGRGAFKGETQYF.

This chain connects TRBV7-6 to TRBJ2-5, with D perhaps TRBD2 (5 bases). The V end lost 5 bases, the J end lost 7 bases, and 11 bases lay between the germline ends. Germline values: CDR1 SGHVS, CDR2 FNYEAQ. The CDR3 contains 12 residues. The CDR3 DNA follows: TGTGCCAGCAGCCTCAGTGAGGGGACCCAGTACTTC. This encodes CASSLSEGTQYF.

The gene calls are TRBV28 and TRBJ2-2, with 12 bases matching TRBD2. V lost 6 bases and J lost 4; bases outside the gene matches: 6. The CDR3 length is 16 residues. CDR1 is MDHEN, CDR2 SYDVKM, per germline. DNA for the CDR3: TGTGCCAGCAGCTACCTAGCGGGAGGGCCCACCGGGGAGCTGTTTTTT. This encodes CASSYLAGGPTGELFF.

V and J are TRBV12-5 and TRBJ2-7; D gene ambiguous. Trimming pared 0 bases from V and 0 bases from J, leaving 27 bases between. Germline loops: CDR1 LGHNT, CDR2 FRNRAP. CDR3 size: 21 residues. The chain's CDR3 is CASGLVLLNFSSPVVSYEQYF. CDR3 nucleotide sequence: TGTGCTAGTGGTTTGGTACTACTCAACTTTTCAAGTCCTGTTGTCTCCTACGAGCAGTACTTC.

This clone was detected only a few times. The genes are TRBV29-1 and TRBJ2-1, with D unclear. The germline CDR1 and CDR2 sequences are SQVTM and ANQGSEA. The CDR3 runs 10 residues. With 6 bases removed from V and 5 bases from J, the gap between germline ends came to 5 bases. The CDR3 protein is CSVFNNEQFF. CDR3 nucleotide sequence: TGCAGCGTATTCAACAATGAGCAGTTCTTC.